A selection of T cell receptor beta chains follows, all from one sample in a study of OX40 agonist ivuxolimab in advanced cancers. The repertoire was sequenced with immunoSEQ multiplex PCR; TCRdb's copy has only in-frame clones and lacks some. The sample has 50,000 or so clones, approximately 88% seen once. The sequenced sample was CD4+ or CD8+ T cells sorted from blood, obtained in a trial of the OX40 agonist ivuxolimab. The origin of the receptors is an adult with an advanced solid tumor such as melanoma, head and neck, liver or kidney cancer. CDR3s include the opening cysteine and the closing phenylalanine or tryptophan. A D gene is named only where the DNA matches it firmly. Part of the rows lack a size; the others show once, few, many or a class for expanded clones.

CASSRRRGTSGNNEQFF,TGTGCCAGCAGCCGGAGAAGGGGAACTAGCGGGAACAATGAGCAGTTCTTC,TRBD2,TRBJ2-1,TRBV14,-
CASSSAGTGRAEAFF,TGTGCCAGCAGTTCAGCCGGGACAGGGAGGGCTGAAGCTTTCTTT,TRBD1,TRBJ1-1,TRBV28,-
CASSRGSLRLVEAFF,TGTGCCAGCAGTCGGGGCAGCCTCCGTTTGGTTGAAGCTTTCTTT,-,TRBJ1-1,TRBV14,few
CASSVAETYNEQFF,TGTGCCAGCAGCGTAGCGGAGACTTACAATGAGCAGTTCTTC,-,TRBJ2-1,TRBV9,-
CASSYSFGGYNEQFF,TGTGCCAGCAGTTACTCATTTGGGGGATACAATGAGCAGTTCTTC,-,TRBJ2-1,TRBV6-5,-
CASIDRVYEQFF,TGTGCCAGTATAGACAGGGTCTATGAGCAGTTCTTC,TRBD1,TRBJ2-1,TRBV19,-
CASSPNEGRGLEQYF,TGTGCCAGCAGTCCTAATGAGGGTCGGGGGCTCGAGCAGTACTTC,-,TRBJ2-7,TRBV6-1,medium-sized
CAVLGTGRYEQYF,TGTGCCGTCCTCGGGACAGGGCGCTACGAGCAGTACTTC,TRBD1,TRBJ2-7,TRBV10-3,-
CASSYGTGSGPFDTQYF,TGTGCCAGCAGTTACGGGACAGGGAGCGGGCCATTTGATACGCAGTATTTT,TRBD1,TRBJ2-3,TRBV7-9,once
CASSPGPAGAQEQYF,TGTGCCAGCAGCCCCGGTCCAGCGGGAGCGCAGGAGCAGTACTTC,TRBD2,TRBJ2-7,TRBV9,-
CSVRTSYEQYF,TGCAGCGTTCGAACCTCCTACGAGCAGTACTTC,-,TRBJ2-7,TRBV29-1,-
CASSLEGTGVSYGYTF,TGTGCCAGCAGCTTAGAAGGGACAGGGGTCTCCTATGGCTACACCTTC,TRBD1,TRBJ1-2,TRBV7-2,once
CASSLSGGRETQYF,TGTGCCAGCAGTTTGTCCGGGGGCCGAGAGACCCAGTACTTC,-,TRBJ2-5,TRBV28,-
CASRAHGAGELFF,TGTGCCAGCAGAGCCCATGGGGCCGGGGAGCTGTTTTTT,-,TRBJ2-2,TRBV28,few
CAWRNAYWGSAFF,TGTGCCTGGAGAAACGCGTACTGGGGTTCAGCTTTCTTT,-,TRBJ1-1,TRBV30,-
CASSGATEAFF,TGTGCCAGCTCAGGGGCCACTGAAGCTTTCTTT,-,TRBJ1-1,TRBV18,few
CASRSTSNTGELFF,TGCGCCAGCAGATCGACTAGTAACACCGGGGAGCTGTTTTTT,-,TRBJ2-2,TRBV5-1,-
CASSPGLADSYEQYF,TGTGCCAGCAGTCCCGGTTTAGCGGACTCCTACGAGCAGTACTTC,-,TRBJ2-7,TRBV6-6,-
CASSLDGDQPQHF,TGTGCCAGCAGTCTGGACGGAGATCAGCCCCAGCATTTT,-,TRBJ1-5,TRBV6-1,-
CASSAVGLAGDSETQYF,TGTGCCAGCAGCGCTGTCGGACTAGCGGGAGACTCGGAGACCCAGTACTTC,TRBD2,TRBJ2-5,TRBV11-2,once
CASKETYPNTEAFF,TGTGCCAGCAAAGAGACATATCCGAACACTGAAGCTTTCTTT,-,TRBJ1-1,TRBV2,few
CSVGGLAGADTQYF,TGCAGCGTCGGGGGACTAGCGGGAGCAGATACGCAGTATTTT,TRBD2,TRBJ2-3,TRBV29-1,-
CATSRALNTEAFF,TGTGCCACCAGCAGAGCCCTGAACACTGAAGCTTTCTTT,-,TRBJ1-1,TRBV15,few
CAISARTGGGETQYF,TGTGCCATCAGTGCACGGACAGGGGGAGGAGAGACCCAGTACTTC,TRBD1,TRBJ2-5,TRBV10-3,-
CASSPTGQGRSYEQYF,TGTGCCAGCAGCCCTACGGGACAGGGGAGGTCCTACGAGCAGTACTTC,TRBD1,TRBJ2-7,TRBV14,-
CASSYWKDPRGDEQYF,TGTGCCAGCAGTTACTGGAAAGACCCCAGGGGCGACGAGCAGTACTTC,-,TRBJ2-7,TRBV6-6,-
CAISDRVENTEAFF,TGTGCCATCAGTGACAGGGTTGAGAACACTGAAGCTTTCTTT,-,TRBJ1-1,TRBV10-3,-
CASSDRPGATDTQYF,TGTGCCAGCAGTGATCGTCCGGGCGCCACAGATACGCAGTATTTT,-,TRBJ2-3,TRBV6-4,-
CAISVLHQNTEAFF,TGTGCCATCAGTGTTTTACATCAGAACACTGAAGCTTTCTTT,-,TRBJ1-1,TRBV10-3,few
CASSLDGIAKNIQYF,TGTGCCAGCAGCTTAGATGGTATAGCCAAAAACATTCAGTACTTC,-,TRBJ2-4,TRBV7-8,-
CASSLDGSSRETQYF,TGCGCCAGCAGCTTGGATGGTAGCTCGCGAGAGACCCAGTACTTC,-,TRBJ2-5,TRBV5-1,-
CAISGLAGSTDTQYF,TGTGCCATCAGTGGTCTAGCGGGGAGCACAGATACGCAGTATTTT,TRBD2,TRBJ2-3,TRBV10-3,-
CASRLQTDTEAFF,TGTGCCAGCAGACTCCAAACCGACACTGAAGCTTTCTTT,-,TRBJ1-1,TRBV6-5,-
CASSSENTGERTDTQYF,TGTGCCAGCAGCTCGGAAAACACAGGGGAACGGACAGATACGCAGTATTTT,TRBD1,TRBJ2-3,TRBV5-6,-
CASSIRSFTSGIYNEQFF,TGTGCCAGTAGTATCCGATCGTTCACTAGCGGGATCTACAATGAGCAGTTCTTC,TRBD2,TRBJ2-1,TRBV19,-
CASSKGRLGLAGGDYEQYF,TGTGCCAGCAGCAAGGGGCGCTTGGGACTAGCGGGAGGGGACTACGAGCAGTACTTC,TRBD2,TRBJ2-7,TRBV13,once
CATSRPSTGHYGYTF,TGTGCCACCAGCAGGCCCTCGACAGGGCACTATGGCTACACCTTC,TRBD1,TRBJ1-2,TRBV15,-
CASSLSELSGQHF,TGTGCCAGCAGTTTATCAGAATTATCGGGCCAGCATTTT,-,TRBJ1-5,TRBV27,-
CASSLGPGAGGDNEQFF,TGTGCCAGCAGCTTGGGGCCAGGCGCGGGAGGGGACAATGAGCAGTTCTTC,TRBD2,TRBJ2-1,TRBV5-4,-
CASALSGGTDTQYF,TGTGCCAGCGCTCTTTCAGGGGGAACAGATACGCAGTATTTT,TRBD1,TRBJ2-3,TRBV6-4,once
CASSPRLVGFTDTQYF,TGTGCCAGCAGTCCGCGACTAGTTGGTTTCACAGATACGCAGTATTTT,-,TRBJ2-3,TRBV27,-
CASREGGLGTGELFF,TGTGCCAGCAGAGAAGGGGGCCTTGGGACCGGGGAGCTGTTTTTT,TRBD1,TRBJ2-2,TRBV28,-
CASISRGGYTF,TGTGCCAGCATATCTAGGGGGGGCTACACCTTC,-,TRBJ1-2,TRBV28,-
CASSTGRSYEQYF,TGTGCCAGTAGTACAGGACGGAGCTACGAGCAGTACTTC,-,TRBJ2-7,TRBV19,-
CASSLERSSSNTGELFF,TGTGCCAGCAGCTTGGAGCGTTCTAGTTCGAACACCGGGGAGCTGTTTTTT,-,TRBJ2-2,TRBV5-4,-
CASSARAGNYGYTF,TGCGCCAGCAGTGCACGGGCAGGGAACTATGGCTACACCTTC,-,TRBJ1-2,TRBV10-2,-
CASSLAHGEQFF,TGTGCCAGCAGCTTAGCGCATGGTGAGCAGTTCTTC,-,TRBJ2-1,TRBV7-9,-
CASSLGVNNEKLFF,TGTGCCAGCAGCTTAGGGGTTAACAATGAAAAACTGTTTTTT,-,TRBJ1-4,TRBV7-8,-
CASSPTGLGEATNEKLFF,TGCGCCAGCAGCCCGACTGGGTTGGGCGAGGCAACTAATGAAAAACTGTTTTTT,-,TRBJ1-4,TRBV4-1,-
CASSVWGEGQETQYF,TGTGCCAGTAGTGTCTGGGGAGAGGGCCAAGAGACCCAGTACTTC,-,TRBJ2-5,TRBV19,-